This TCR beta chain was sequenced for a study of breast tumors, draining lymph nodes, adjacent tissues (dated by TCRdb to the mid-2010s). With respect to the entire study: Breast cancer patients provided tumor, adjacent nontumor tissue and axillary lymph nodes, and the study compared the TCR beta repertoires across these three sources. In human breast cancer, the study set out to evaluate how tumor, surrounding tissue and draining lymph node repertoires relate to one another and whether T cells may move between these sites. Paper-wide results and their limitations: The data were considered consistent with most tumor T cells being derived from the lymph node and subsequently expanding within tumor tissue. The similarity between tumor and nontumor tissue repertoires was significantly greater in luminal-like breast cancer than in basal-like breast cancer. Tumors showed preferential V and J gene usage, and their T-cell repertoire diversity fell below that of lymph nodes yet above that of nontumor tissue. The conclusion that tumor T cells originate in lymph nodes was framed as consistent with a hypothesis rather than directly demonstrated.

Instrument on record: Illumina HiSeq 2000. TCR beta chain libraries were generated by multiplex PCR amplification. High-throughput sequencing was used to analyze the amplified TCR beta chain products. Using fastp trimming at Q25 and MiXCR clonotype assembly, TCRdb reanalyzed the public sequencing data and kept in-frame beta chains. One record per CDR3 amino acid sequence lists the most common genes and DNA. The sample has 150,000 to 250,000 distinct CDR3 sequences on record, approximately 30% of them singletons. Together, the top ten hold around 4.4% of the sample. In regard to this clonotype: The antigen it binds to is not known. The junction differs from germline at one of its ends, possibly a read error.

The axillary draining lymph nodes of breast cancer patients were the source of the lymph node samples. From its cysteine to its phenylalanine, the CDR3 spans 13 amino acids. CDR3 DNA is the only sequence kept; it has 39 bases, read in frame from the first base. The germline V gene (reference sequence) sets CDR1 to GTSNPN and CDR2 to SVGIG. The receptor comes from a female donor with breast cancer. Some clones in this sample may be carry-over from other donors' samples. Sequencing was carried out using axillary lymph node tissue. The rearranged segments are TRBV30 and TRBJ1-2, and 10 bases in between align with TRBD1. The CDR3 protein: CAWSVDRGQGYTF. The DNA sequence is TGTGCCTGGAGTGTCGACAGGGGGCAAGGCTACACTTTC.